The rows below give T cell receptor beta chains drawn from one sample of a study of T-cell reconstitution after alpha-beta-depleted transplantation in children. TCRdb analysed the PCR reads with MiXCR anew, one entry per CDR3 protein. Here the sample spans almost 250,000 distinct CDR3 sequences, more than 20% being singletons. This material consisted of PBMCs, taken before TCRalphabeta/CD19-depleted stem cell transplant. The source of these receptors is a girl aged 2-10 years with Fanconi anemia, due to receive a stem cell transplant. The CDR3 runs from the conserved cysteine through the conserved F or W. The order of the fields is V gene, J gene, CDR3 protein.

>TRBV6-6|TRBJ1-5
CASSYGGNQPQHF
>TRBV12-3/TRBV12-4|TRBJ2-5
CASSSGMGETQYF
>TRBV2|TRBJ2-4
CVSISDPQNIQYF
>TRBV7-9|TRBJ1-1
CVSSAPGDAHTEAFF
>TRBV29-1|TRBJ1-3
CSDTGGFSGNTIYF
>TRBV7-9|TRBJ2-7
CASSLGYPDYEQYF
>TRBV7-2|TRBJ2-1
CASSLASGGAYNEQFF
>TRBV12-3/TRBV12-4|TRBJ2-3
CASSRSRGGTDTQYF
>TRBV5-1|TRBJ2-3
CASSLTERVQAGDTQYF
>TRBV29-1|TRBJ1-2
CSADRGASYGYTF
>TRBV29-1|TRBJ2-7
CSVEDLRTGGSYEQYF
>TRBV20-1|TRBJ2-7
CSANLAGVYEQYF
>TRBV12-3/TRBV12-4|TRBJ2-3
CASSFLPLPEVTDTQYF
>TRBV7-3|TRBJ2-3
CASSLTRQPRTDTQYF
>TRBV3-1|TRBJ2-7
CASSQVGPGYEQYF
>TRBV15|TRBJ2-7
CATSNDRARQYF
>TRBV20-1|TRBJ1-1
CSARDVLSGGTEAFF
>TRBV29-1|TRBJ2-5
CSVLRGQITETQYF
>TRBV6-5|TRBJ1-1
CASSYSGTGGGKAFF
>TRBV20-1|TRBJ2-7
CSVRDSYEQYF
>TRBV29-1|TRBJ1-2
CSVRDSWGYTF
>TRBV20-1|TRBJ2-7
CSAYLPGTGQYEQYF
>TRBV5-1|TRBJ2-1
CASSTSVNNEQFF
>TRBV7-3|TRBJ1-5
CASSFGAGSNQPQHF
>TRBV24-1|TRBJ2-1
CATSDPTAVSYNEQFF
>TRBV15|TRBJ2-2
CATSGTGLYTGELFF
>TRBV6-1|TRBJ2-2
CASSDDTGELFF
>TRBV6-5|TRBJ2-3
CASSHRESTDTQYF